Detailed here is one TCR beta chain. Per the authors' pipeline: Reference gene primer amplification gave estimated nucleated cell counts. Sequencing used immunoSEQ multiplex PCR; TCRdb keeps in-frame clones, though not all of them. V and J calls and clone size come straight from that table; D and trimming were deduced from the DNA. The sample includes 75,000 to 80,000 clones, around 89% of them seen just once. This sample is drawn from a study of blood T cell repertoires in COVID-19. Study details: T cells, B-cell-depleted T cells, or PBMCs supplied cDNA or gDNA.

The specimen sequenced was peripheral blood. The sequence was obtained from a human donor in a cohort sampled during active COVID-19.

CDR3 sequence: CASSLEGTGRNSGNTIYF. The CDR3, as DNA: TGCGCCAGCAGCTTGGAAGGGACAGGTAGAAACTCTGGAAACACCATATATTTT. The chain carries TRBV5-1 and TRBJ1-3, with TRBD1 matching over 8 bases. Unmatched junction bases numbered 8, after V lost 0 bases and J lost 0 bases. The CDR3 runs 18 residues. The V gene's germline CDR1 is SGHRS and CDR2 YFSETQ.